Below, 15 T cell receptor beta chains from the same sample are listed, as sequenced in a study of OX40 agonist ivuxolimab in advanced cancers. Assay used: immunoSEQ multiplex PCR; TCRdb lists only in-frame clones, some missing. The data hold over 65,000 clones, with around 84% observed a single time. Specimen: CD4+ or CD8+ T cells sorted from blood, collected in a trial of the OX40 agonist ivuxolimab. These receptors originate from an adult with an advanced solid tumor such as melanoma, head and neck, liver or kidney cancer.

This sequence joins TRBV19 and TRBJ2-5; 8 nucleotides match TRBD2. Germline values: CDR1 LNHDA, CDR2 SQIVND (reference sequence). V dropped 3 bases and J dropped 5; count of bases not matched to a gene: 14. This CDR3 has 17 amino acids. In DNA, the CDR3 is TGTGCCAGTAGTATCGGGGGGGAGGGTCCGCGTTCTGAGACCCAGTACTTC. Translating it yields CASSIGGEGPRSETQYF.

The chain is built from TRBV25-1 and TRBJ1-1; D not certain. V lost 7 bases and J lost 5, with 14 bases in between. Germline V gene sequence: CDR1 MGHDK, CDR2 SYGVNS. The CDR3 spans 13 residues. CDR3 sequence (DNA): TGTGCCAGCACTGAGCGAGTTCGAACTGAAGCTTTCTTT. Residues: CASTERVRTEAFF.

CDR3 sequence reads: CAWAQGSSTDTQYF. CDR3 coding DNA: TGTGCCTGGGCCCAGGGTTCTAGCACAGATACGCAGTATTTT. The chain joins TRBV30 to TRBJ2-3; weak D call: TRBD1 (5 bases). V lost 5 bases and J 0 bases, leaving 12 bases between the germline ends. There are 14 residues in the CDR3. Germline V gives CDR1 GTSNPN, CDR2 SVGIG (reference sequence). Full variable domain (missing parts from reference TRBV30 and TRBJ2-3): SQTIHQWPATLVQPVGSPLSLECTVEGTSNPNLYWYRQAAGRGLQLLFYSVGIGQISSEVPQNLSASRPQDRQFILSSKKLLLSDSGFYLCAWAQGSSTDTQYFGPGTRLTVL.

The chain carries TRBV6-4 and TRBJ1-6; the D is unclear. Germline CDR1 is MRHNA and CDR2 is SNTAGT. With 8 bases removed from V and 7 bases from J, the gap between germline ends came to 12 bases. The CDR3 has 13 amino acids. The CDR3 DNA sequence: TGTGCCAGCGCGGCAGAGCTAAATTCACCCCTCCACTTT. Protein: CASAAELNSPLHF.

This clone occurred a few times. V gene TRBV7-2 combines with J gene TRBJ2-7; D is unclear. Per the germline V gene, CDR1 is SGHTA and CDR2 is FQGNSA. Trimming left V 4 bases short and J 2 bases short, with 9 bases between. There are 13 residues in the CDR3. CDR3: CASSSAVTYEQYF. The DNA for the CDR3 is TGTGCCAGCAGCTCGGCGGTAACCTACGAGCAGTACTTC.

The V call is TRBV4-1, the J call TRBJ1-1; D is unclear. V gave up 1 base and J gave up 11 bases, with 14 bases separating them. CDR3 size: 13 residues. Germline V gives CDR1 MGHRA, CDR2 YSYEKL. The CDR3 reads CASSQGTDSYAFF. The CDR3 bases are TGCGCCAGCAGCCAAGGGACGGATTCTTATGCTTTCTTT.

This clone was counted a single time. The rearrangement links TRBV4-1 to TRBJ1-5, with 9 positions matching TRBD1. Germline values: CDR1 MGHRA, CDR2 YSYEKL. Unmatched junction bases numbered 16, after V lost 1 base and J lost 12 bases. The CDR3 is 17 amino acids. The chain's CDR3 is CASSQGAGTGISPDQHF. The CDR3, as DNA: TGCGCCAGCAGCCAAGGTGCCGGGACAGGGATTTCTCCCGACCAGCATTTT.

V and J are TRBV6-1 and TRBJ2-7; TRBD2 aligns across 7 bases. V was pared by 6 bases and J by 3 bases, with 11 bases of the junction left unmatched. Per the germline V gene, CDR1 is MNHNS and CDR2 is SASEGT. The CDR3 covers 15 residues. CDR3 amino acids: CASRREGGRGYEQYF. CDR3 nucleotides: TGTGCCAGCAGGAGGGAGGGTGGCAGAGGCTACGAGCAGTACTTC.

CDR3 nucleotide sequence: TGTGCCAGCGCGACTAGCCTCAACTACAATGAGCAGTTCTTC. Amino acids: CASATSLNYNEQFF. This chain uses TRBV7-8 with TRBJ2-1, with 7 nucleotides matching TRBD2. The ends lost 8 bases at V and 3 bases at J; junction bases unmatched: 7. CDR3 length: 14 amino acids. Germline V gives CDR1 SGHVS, CDR2 FQNEAQ.

J is TRBJ2-6 and V is TRBV7-2, with a tentative D call TRBD1 (6 bases). CDR1 SGHTA and CDR2 FQGNSA come from the germline V gene. This CDR3 comprises 15 residues. V lost 5 bases and J 4 bases, leaving 12 bases between the germline ends. The CDR3 DNA sequence: TGTGCCAGCAGCGTAGGGGGTAGCGGGGCCAACGTCCTGACTTTC. Amino acid sequence: CASSVGGSGANVLTF.

Here the CDR3 DNA reads TGTGCCAGCAGCTTGCCGGGACAGGGAGGTTTCGGGGAGCTGTTTTTT. Translation: CASSLPGQGGFGELFF. This sequence joins TRBV5-4 and TRBJ2-2, with 9 bases fitting TRBD1. From germline, CDR1 is SGHNT and CDR2 YYREEE (reference sequence). The CDR3 has 16 amino acids. V was pared by 1 base and J by 7 bases, with 8 bases of the junction left unmatched.

This chain connects TRBV19 to TRBJ1-5; D gene unclear. The CDR3 runs to 16 residues. Germline CDR1 and CDR2: LNHDA and SQIVND (reference sequence). V was shortened by 7 bases and J by 5 bases, with 21 bases between the two germline ends. The DNA of the CDR3 is TGTGCCAGTAAACTCGCCTTCGGATTTCAACATCAGCCCCAGCATTTT. Translation: CASKLAFGFQHQPQHF.

This rearrangement joins TRBV11-1 to TRBJ2-5; TRBD1 might be the D (5 bases). V shed 2 bases and J shed 5 bases, with 15 bases lying between them. CDR3 length equals 15 residues. CDR1 and CDR2 from the germline V gene are SGHAT and FQDESV (reference sequence). Here the CDR3 DNA reads TGTGCCAGCAGCTTACGGCAGCCAGGGTCGGAGACCCAGTACTTC. Its translation: CASSLRQPGSETQYF.

The chain employs TRBV12-2 and TRBJ1-6. TRBV12-2 is noted as a pseudogene. This CDR3 comprises 16 residues. For the CDR3, the DNA is TGTGCAAGGGCTTCGGATTGGAGGGCCTATAATTCACCCCTCCACTTT. As protein: CARASDWRAYNSPLHF.

V is TRBV28 and J is TRBJ1-1; D not certain. Deletions cut 7 bases from V and 1 base from J, with 10 bases between. Per the germline V gene, CDR1 is MDHEN and CDR2 is SYDVKM. The CDR3 has 13 residues. As DNA, the CDR3 is TGTGCCAGCAACCCCGGAGGGAACACTGAAGCTTTCTTT. The encoded protein is CASNPGGNTEAFF. Combining the CDR3 with reference TRBV28 and TRBJ1-1 gives the whole variable domain DVKVTQSSRYLVKRTGEKVFLECVQDMDHENMFWYRQDPGLGLRLIYFSYDVKMKEKGDIPEGYSVSREKKERFSLILESASTNQTSMYLCASNPGGNTEAFFGQGTRLTVV.